This T cell receptor (beta chain) was profiled in a study of technical replicates of blood from four donors. This CDR3 has 12 amino acids. V was pared by 8 bases and J by 5 bases, with 13 bases between. Germline V CDR1 and CDR2: MNHNS, SASEGT. Here immunoSEQ multiplex PCR was the method, and the copy in TCRdb shows in-frame clones only, minus some. Seen here are about 88,000 clones, 94% observed once, and the top ten hold around 0.25%. The TCR sequence derives from a human donor in good health. Input material: T cells isolated from PBMCs. The chain recombines TRBV6-1 with TRBJ2-7; tentative D call: TRBD2 (5 bases). The CDR3 reads CASSERVDEQYF. The CDR3 bases are TGTGCCAGCTCGGAGAGGGTCGACGAGCAGTACTTC.